This TCR beta chain came from a study of blood T cell repertoires in COVID-19. At the level of the study: The United States, Italy and Spain supplied acute and convalescent COVID-19 samples.

V dropped 1 base and J dropped 8 bases, with 8 bases sitting between them. The germline gives CDR1 SQVTM, CDR2 ANQGSEA. This CDR3 is 11 amino acids long. In the original workflow: Amplifying reference gene primers gave estimates of nucleated cell counts. TCRdb keeps only in-frame clones here, not all; method: immunoSEQ multiplex PCR. The V and J calls and clone size come from that table; D and trimming were worked out from the DNA. The table shows 150,000 to 170,000 clones, with roughly 83% occurring only once. This TCR came from a woman aged 60-75 years with COVID-19, enrolled during active disease. Sample: peripheral blood. The J gene is TRBJ1-1, the V gene TRBV29-1, with D unclear. The CDR3 region is CSVEGAGEAFF. The CDR3 DNA reads as TGCAGCGTTGAAGGGGCAGGCGAAGCTTTCTTT.